This TCR beta chain was identified in a study of response to subunit inactivated influenza vaccine. Study results and limitations: Few additional T cells are recruited per seasonal influenza vaccination, authors suggested.

Germline V gene data show CDR1 as DFQATT and CDR2 as SNEGSKA (reference sequence). With 2 bases clipped from V and 4 bases from J, the junction kept 7 bases outside the gene matches. There are 15 residues in the CDR3. Each CDR3 protein gets one entry after TCRdb re-called the RT-PCR reads with MiXCR. The sample lists a few hundred thousand distinct CDR3 sequences; less than 15% were seen once. There are a few counts of this clonotype. What it binds is unknown. This sample comprised PBMCs from blood, obtained less than 13 days after vaccination. The V gene is TRBV20-1, the J gene TRBJ2-1, with 8 nucleotides matching TRBD2. This TCR was sampled from a man in his forties or fifties who received an inactivated influenza vaccine. This chain's CDR3 is CSARSGSGAYNEQFF. In nucleotides, the CDR3 is TGCAGTGCTAGAAGCGGGAGTGGCGCATACAATGAGCAGTTCTTC.